The 11 T cell receptor beta chains below all came from one sample that was sequenced in a study of type 1 regulatory T cells. Antigen specificity for these receptors is unknown. MiXCR was run by TCRdb on the reads, yielding one entry per CDR3 protein. The data hold approximately 23,000 distinct CDR3 sequences, with 55% to 75% observed a single time. Source material: cultured T cells, either the whole culture or a sorted T cell fraction (not recorded which). Subset defined: Tr1-enriched cell product generated in vitro against host alloantigens. The receptors were sampled from a human donor in good health.

The chain combines TRBV20-1 with TRBJ2-5; D is ambiguous. Germline loops: CDR1 DFQATT, CDR2 SNEGSKA (reference sequence). This CDR3 is built from 15 residues. V lost 0 bases to trimming and J lost 3 bases, with 14 bases between them. The CDR3 sequence: CSARDGSRKEETQYF. In nucleotides, the CDR3 is TGCAGTGCTAGAGATGGTAGCAGGAAGGAAGAGACCCAGTACTTC.

The chain links TRBV25-1 to TRBJ1-2, with a tentative D call TRBD1 (5 bases). V was trimmed by 5 bases and J by 4 bases, leaving 17 bases between them. The CDR3 has 15 amino acids. Germline CDR1 MGHDK, CDR2 SYGVNS. CDR3 sequence reads: CASSSRTGDFYGYTF. The CDR3 nucleotides read TGTGCCAGCAGTTCCCGAACTGGGGACTTCTATGGCTACACCTTC.

In its sample, this clonotype was seen once. This chain joins TRBV20-1 and TRBJ2-2; no reliable D call. V shed 7 bases and J shed 5 bases, with 14 bases lying between them. CDR1 is DFQATT, CDR2 SNEGSKA, per germline (reference sequence). CDR3 size: 13 residues. CDR3 DNA sequence: TGCAGTGTCCGACAACAGCTAACCGGGGAGCTGTTTTTT. It translates to CSVRQQLTGELFF.

The chain joins TRBV30 to TRBJ2-2; 7 nucleotides line up with TRBD2. The CDR3 totals 17 residues. Germline loops: CDR1 GTSNPN, CDR2 SVGIG (reference sequence). Trimming took 5 bases from V and 4 from J; bases not matched to a gene: 16. The CDR3 DNA sequence: TGTGCCTGGGGTTTCCACGGCGGGGGTTTGGGCACCGGGGAGCTGTTTTTT. This codes for CAWGFHGGGLGTGELFF. Full variable domain (remainder filled in from reference TRBV30 and TRBJ2-2): SQTIHQWPATLVQPVGSPLSLECTVEGTSNPNLYWYRQAAGRGLQLLFYSVGIGQISSEVPQNLSASRPQDRQFILSSKKLLLSDSGFYLCAWGFHGGGLGTGELFFGEGSRLTVL.

The chain recombines TRBV10-3 with TRBJ2-1; 16 nucleotides line up with TRBD2. The CDR3 has 17 amino acids. The V gene end was trimmed by 6 bases and the J gene end by 8 bases; junction bases not matched to a gene: 10. Germline CDR1 reads ENHRY; CDR2 reads SYGVKD. CDR3 loop: CAISGGTSGGAIYEQFF. The CDR3, as DNA: TGTGCCATCAGCGGAGGGACTAGCGGGGGGGCCATCTATGAGCAGTTCTTC.

The chain carries TRBV20-1 and TRBJ2-7; D might be TRBD1 (5 bases). The ends were cut back, 4 bases at V and 2 bases at J, with 15 bases in the middle. The CDR3 loop spans 14 amino acids. Germline CDR1 DFQATT, CDR2 SNEGSKA (reference sequence). The CDR3 DNA is TGCAGTGCTACCGACAGACCAGTAGCCTACGAGCAGTACTTC. As protein: CSATDRPVAYEQYF.

This chain connects TRBV7-2 to TRBJ2-1; 11 bases are shared with TRBD2. CDR3 length: 15 residues. The V gene end was trimmed by 3 bases and the J gene end by 7 bases; junction bases not matched to a gene: 5. Germline V gene data show CDR1 as SGHTA and CDR2 as FQGNSA. The CDR3 protein is CASSFGTSGLNEQFF. The CDR3 DNA is TGTGCCAGCAGCTTTGGGACTAGCGGCCTTAATGAGCAGTTCTTC.

This chain joins TRBV19 and TRBJ1-1, with TRBD1 matching 7 bases. This CDR3 contains 16 residues. Germline assignment: CDR1 LNHDA and CDR2 SQIVND (reference sequence). Germline trimming cut 1 base from V and 11 bases from J; bases unmatched to any gene: 16. The CDR3 DNA is TGTGCCAGTAGTATAGTCCCCCTCGACAGGGCCAGGAGCGCTTTCTTT. As protein: CASSIVPLDRARSAFF.

This clonotype was picked up a small number of times. This chain joins TRBV7-9 and TRBJ2-7; D is unclear. The CDR3 loop spans 15 amino acids. Between the trimmed V and J ends, which lost 3 bases and 6 bases, there was a span of 18 bases. CDR1 and CDR2 (germline): SEHNR, FQNEAQ (reference sequence). CDR3 amino acids: CASSLTDQRNAEQYF. The CDR3 nucleotides read TGTGCCAGCAGCTTGACCGACCAACGAAACGCCGAGCAGTACTTC.

This chain links TRBV7-2 with TRBJ1-3; possible D gene TRBD1, 5 bases. Germline loops: CDR1 SGHTA, CDR2 FQGNSA. The CDR3 has 15 amino acids. Trimming removed 5 bases from V and 0 bases from J, with 11 bases in between. CDR3 DNA: TGTGCCAGCAGCCCACAGGTCTCCTCTGGAAACACCATATATTTT. Protein product: CASSPQVSSGNTIYF.

This chain connects TRBV3-1 to TRBJ1-1; D ambiguous. With 0 bases removed from V and 0 bases from J, the gap between germline ends came to 5 bases. The CDR3 totals 14 residues. CDR1 and CDR2 from the germline V gene are LGHDT and YNNKEL (reference sequence). The CDR3 DNA follows: TGTGCCAGCAGCCAAGATGGGGTGAACACTGAAGCTTTCTTT. Translated: CASSQDGVNTEAFF.